The 3 T cell receptor beta chains in this list originate from one sample, sequenced in a study of T cells in Graves' hyperthyroidism and ophthalmopathy. Using RNA transcripts as the source, TCR beta CDR3 regions were amplified. HTBI primers drove first-round RT-PCR of the TCR CDR3. TCRdb passed the multiplex PCR reads through MiXCR, listing each CDR3 protein once. The table records about 620,000 distinct CDR3 sequences, around 16% of them present only once. Sequencing was performed on blood. The receptors were gathered from a woman aged 25 to 39 with Graves' hyperthyroidism.

V usage is TRBV5-1 and J usage is TRBJ1-3, with 7 bases aligning to TRBD1. V was clipped by 0 bases and J by 4 bases; unmatched bases: 4. The CDR3 covers 15 residues. CDR1 is SGHRS, CDR2 YFSETQ, per germline. The CDR3 loop reads CASSLGQGFGNTIYF. CDR3 nucleotides: TGCGCCAGCAGCTTGGGACAGGGTTTCGGAAACACCATATATTTT.

The rearrangement uses TRBV27 and TRBJ1-3; D is ambiguous. Germline V gene sequence: CDR1 MNHEY, CDR2 SMNVEV (reference sequence). CDR3 length: 13 residues. V was cut by 6 bases and J by 0 bases, with 6 bases left in between. This CDR3 is CASRRGSGNTIYF. The CDR3 DNA sequence: TGTGCCAGCAGGCGGGGCTCTGGAAACACCATATATTTT.

The J gene is TRBJ1-4, the V gene TRBV4-2; tentatively, D is TRBD1 (6 bases). Looked up from germline, CDR1 is LGHNA and CDR2 is YNFKEQ. The CDR3 is 13 residues long. With 5 bases removed from V and 8 bases from J, the gap between germline ends came to 12 bases. The CDR3 loop reads CASSKGGGEKLFF. For the CDR3, the DNA is TGTGCCAGCAGCAAGGGGGGAGGAGAAAAACTGTTTTTT.